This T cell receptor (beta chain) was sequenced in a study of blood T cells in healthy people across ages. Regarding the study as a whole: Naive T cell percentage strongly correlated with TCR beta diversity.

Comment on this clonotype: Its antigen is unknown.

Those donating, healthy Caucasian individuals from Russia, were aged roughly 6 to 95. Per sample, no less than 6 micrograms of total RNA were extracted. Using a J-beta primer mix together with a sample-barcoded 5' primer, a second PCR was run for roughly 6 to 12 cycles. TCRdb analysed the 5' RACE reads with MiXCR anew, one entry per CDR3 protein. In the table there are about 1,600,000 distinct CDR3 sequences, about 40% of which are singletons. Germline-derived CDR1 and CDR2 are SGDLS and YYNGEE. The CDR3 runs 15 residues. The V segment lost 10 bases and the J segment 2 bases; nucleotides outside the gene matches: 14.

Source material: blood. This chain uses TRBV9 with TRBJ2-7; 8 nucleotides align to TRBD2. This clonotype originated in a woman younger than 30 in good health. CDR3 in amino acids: CAGARGVFLTYEQYF. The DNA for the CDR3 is TGTGCCGGAGCGCGGGGGGTCTTCCTAACCTACGAGCAGTACTTC.